This T cell receptor (beta chain) was sequenced for a study of blood T cells in healthy people across ages (dated by TCRdb to between 2015 and 2017). As for the study more broadly: Template switching captured roughly one uniquely barcoded TCR beta cDNA molecule per two T cells in model experiments. The study measured age-related changes in TCR beta repertoire diversity using deep sequencing normalized with unique cDNA molecular identifiers. To avoid experimental bias, donors of different ages were spread randomly across the sequencing lanes. The donors were split into four age groups: young (average about 15 years), middle-aged (roughly 40), aged (about 56) and long-lived (about 74). Using the same blood draw, the study looked at two additional independent replicas of 1 million unique cDNA reads for two donors, one aged 18 to 29 and the other aged 80 or older. Study-wide findings and limitations: Bulk unsorted PBMC profiling prevented conclusive comparison of naive and antigen-experienced compartments. Compared with the aged group, more naive CD4+ T cells, fewer expanded clones and increased TCR diversity were shown by the long-lived group, suggesting age selection. Because donor CMV infection status was unknown, age-related changes in expanded clonotypes were potentially confounded. The percentage of naive T cells measured by flow cytometry correlated strongly with observed TCR beta diversity. Observed TCR beta diversity per million T cells fell roughly linearly with age, and a significant reduction was already apparent by age about 43. Estimates of total diversity based on one million sequenced T cells were considered lower bounds and underestimates.

This clonotype was recorded at least ten times. There is no known antigen for this receptor. There are no base qualities to consult, and no much larger clone falls within one base. Libraries were made using 5' RACE. The instrument was an Illumina HiSeq 2500. A second PCR of roughly 7 to 11 cycles was run with a J-beta primer mix and a sample-barcoded 5' primer. Each TCR beta cDNA molecule received a unique molecular identifier from a template-switch 5' adaptor carrying 12 random nucleotides. At least 3 million CDR3-containing paired-end reads were obtained from each sample. The Mint cDNA synthesis kit, primed by a TRBC-specific oligonucleotide, was used to synthesize first-strand cDNA from all RNA. Following uracil-DNA glycosylase treatment, a first 18-cycle PCR with universal primers M1SS and BC2_uni_R was performed on all cDNA. Per the source publication's procedure: For normalization, 1 million high-quality reads, each with a distinct molecular identifier, were randomly selected from each sample. Reads with shared molecular identifiers were discarded instead of being binned into consensus sequences. MiTCR, with a Q25 quality threshold and the strictest error-elimination algorithm, was used for CDR3 identification, clonotype clustering and error correction. A nonparametric unseen species model with Euler transformation was used to estimate lower-bound total TCR beta diversity. TCRdb reprocessed the public reads (quality trimming at Q25 with fastp, clone calling with MiXCR) and kept in-frame beta chains. Records with the same CDR3 protein are collapsed into one entry carrying the most frequent genes and DNA. The V and J calls and clone size come from TCRdb's table, not from the authors' own analysis. The sample records around 1,600,000 distinct CDR3 sequences, approximately 43% of which are singletons. The top ten clones comprise more than 4% of the sample.

The approximately 39 donors, aged about 6 to 95 years, were systemically healthy Caucasian individuals from Russia. Each donor gave about 9.8 milliliters of peripheral blood, drawn into EDTA-treated Vacutainer tubes. Ficoll-Paque density-gradient centrifugation was used to isolate PBMCs, with at least 6.5 million per sample. Total RNA, at least 6 micrograms per sample, was extracted from PBMCs with Trizol reagent. The percentages of naive CD45RAhigh/CD27high T cells were determined by flow cytometry on a PBMC aliquot from every donor. CDR1 DFQATT and CDR2 SNEGSKA were looked up in the germline V gene (reference sequence). Relative to germline, V is 3 bases shorter and J is 3 bases shorter, with 3 bases between their ends. Measured from the cysteine to the phenylalanine, the CDR3 is 10 residues long. Only the CDR3 part of the read is kept: 30 bases, read in frame from the first base.

The sequence came from a woman aged 18 to 35 in good health. The chain joins TRBV20-1 to TRBJ2-7, with no reliable assignment of the D segment. The sequencing sample was made of blood. For the CDR3, the sequence is CSARVYEQYF. The DNA sequence is TGCAGTGCTAGGGTCTACGAGCAGTACTTC.